The 6 T cell receptor beta chains below come from one sample, sequenced in a study of response to subunit inactivated influenza vaccine. TCRdb independently ran MiXCR on the RT-PCR reads; one entry per CDR3 protein. Found here are about 190,000 distinct CDR3 sequences, roughly an eighth of them singletons; the top ten hold approximately 24%. The sample consisted of CD8+ T cells sorted from PBMCs, taken about 5 days after vaccination. The receptors were sampled from a man aged 50 to 60 who received an inactivated influenza vaccine.

The V gene is TRBV5-1, the J gene TRBJ2-5; 15 bases are a match to TRBD2. The CDR3 totals 17 residues. CDR1 and CDR2 from the germline V gene are SGHRS and YFSETQ. J was trimmed by 4 bases and V by 4 bases; bases with no gene match: 8. CDR3 region: CASSRTSGREWGETQYF. In DNA form, the CDR3 reads TGCGCCAGCAGCCGGACTAGCGGGAGGGAATGGGGAGAGACCCAGTACTTC.

A few counts support this clonotype. The chain's CDR3 is CATARGQGDTGELFF. CDR3 nucleotide sequence: TGTGCCACAGCACGGGGGCAGGGGGACACCGGGGAGCTGTTTTTT. The chain carries TRBV2 and TRBJ2-2, with D perhaps TRBD1 (7 bases). From germline, CDR1 is SNHLY and CDR2 FYNNEI. Trimming cost V 10 bases and J 3 bases, with 18 bases left between them. The CDR3 has 15 residues.

The chain carries TRBV28 and TRBJ2-4; D possibly corresponds to TRBD1 (5 bases). Trimming shortened V by 2 bases and J by 5 bases, and 13 bases separated the two germline ends. The germline V gene encodes CDR1 MDHEN and CDR2 SYDVKM. This CDR3 is built from 15 residues. DNA for the CDR3: TGTGCCAGCAGTTTAGTTTCAGGGTTTGAAAACATTCAGTACTTC. Translation: CASSLVSGFENIQYF.

The chain carries TRBV5-6 and TRBJ1-2, with a tentative D call TRBD1 (5 bases). The length of the CDR3 is 16 residues. Trimming removed 3 bases from V and 2 bases from J, with 17 bases in between. CDR1 and CDR2 (germline): SGHDT, YYEEEE. DNA for the CDR3: TGTGCCAGCAGCTCCGTGGGAGGGGCGCCAAACTATGGCTACACCTTC. Translating it yields CASSSVGGAPNYGYTF.

V gene TRBV9 combines with J gene TRBJ2-1; D unresolved. CDR1 SGDLS and CDR2 YYNGEE come from the germline V gene. Trimming took off 0 bases at V and 4 bases at J, with 2 bases between the two ends. This CDR3 comprises 12 residues. The CDR3 DNA reads as TGTGCCAGCAGCGTAGATTACAATGAGCAGTTCTTC. It is translated as CASSVDYNEQFF.

In its sample, this clonotype was seen once. This clone may be a read error of a much larger clone one base away. The rearrangement uses TRBV7-9 and TRBJ2-3, with D perhaps TRBD1 or TRBD2 (5 bases each). CDR1 is SEHNR, CDR2 FQNEAQ, per germline (reference sequence). The CDR3 loop spans 15 amino acids. The CDR3 spells CASGPWAGSTDTQCF. CDR3 nucleotides: TGTGCCAGTGGCCCTTGGGCAGGGAGCACAGATACGCAGTGTTTT.